These 9 T cell receptor beta chains originate from one sample sequenced in a study of blood T cell repertoires in COVID-19. This table comes from immunoSEQ multiplex PCR, and its TCRdb copy is limited to in-frame clones, with some not included. The top ten clones hold approximately 10% of a sample with roughly 250,000 clones, approximately 83% of them seen once. Material: peripheral blood. The origin of the receptors is a woman older than 75 with acute or convalescent COVID-19.

This clone appeared a single time. The chain uses TRBV11-1 and TRBJ2-3; the D gene is possibly TRBD1 (5 bases). The CDR3 is 12 residues long. The germline V gene encodes CDR1 SGHAT and CDR2 FQDESV (reference sequence). V was cut by 6 bases and J by 5 bases, with 9 bases left in between. CDR3 protein: CASSPGKDTQYF. The CDR3 nucleotides are TGTGCCAGCAGTCCAGGGAAAGATACGCAGTATTTT.

The chain carries TRBV19 and TRBJ1-2; 9 nucleotides line up with TRBD1. The CDR3 sequence is 15 residues long. V gave up 4 bases and J gave up 3 bases; unmatched junction bases: 6. Germline CDR1 LNHDA, CDR2 SQIVND (reference sequence). CDR3 sequence reads: CASSRQGVRYYGYTF. The CDR3 DNA reads TGTGCCAGTAGTAGACAGGGGGTACGATACTATGGCTACACCTTC. Variable domain in full (rest from reference TRBV19 and TRBJ1-2): DGGITQSPKYLFRKEGQNVTLSCEQNLNHDAMYWYRQDPGQGLRLIYYSQIVNDFQKGDIAEGYSVSREKKESFPLTVTSAQKNPTAFYLCASSRQGVRYYGYTFGSGTRLTVV.

The CDR3 loop reads CASSLSSRGLPDTQYF. CDR3 in DNA: TGTGCCAGCAGTTTATCTTCCAGGGGGCTTCCGGATACGCAGTATTTT. The genes are TRBV27 and TRBJ2-3; 8 nucleotides line up with TRBD1. The V gene's germline CDR1 is MNHEY and CDR2 SMNVEV (reference sequence). CDR3 size: 16 residues. Germline trimming cut 0 bases from V and 6 bases from J; bases unmatched to any gene: 8.

The V call is TRBV28, the J call TRBJ1-1, with TRBD1 as a possible D gene (6 bases). V lost 6 bases and J lost 1, with 9 bases in between. Looked up from germline, CDR1 is MDHEN and CDR2 is SYDVKM. The CDR3 loop spans 13 amino acids. CDR3 protein: CASRTQGNTEAFF. The CDR3 DNA reads as TGTGCCAGCAGGACACAGGGGAACACTGAAGCTTTCTTT.

Comment on this clone: A read error may account for a junction end that differs from germline. V is TRBV2 and J is TRBJ2-7; 9 bases line up with TRBD1. This CDR3 spans 15 amino acids. CDR1 and CDR2 (germline): SNHLY, FYNNEI. CDR3 sequence: CASSERTGVSSEQYF. DNA for the CDR3: TGTGCCAGCAGTGAGAGGACAGGGGTGTCCTCCGAGCAGTACTTC. Full variable domain (outside the CDR3, taken from reference TRBV2 and TRBJ2-7): EPEVTQTPSHQVTQMGQEVILRCVPISNHLYFYWYRQILGQKVEFLVSFYNNEISEKSEIFDDQFSVERPDGSNFTLKIRSTKLEDSAMYFCASSERTGVSSEQYFGPGTRLTVT.

J is TRBJ1-1 and V is TRBV2; D gene ambiguous. Looked up from germline, CDR1 is SNHLY and CDR2 is FYNNEI. This CDR3 is 13 amino acids long. Trimming shortened V by 4 bases and J by 0 bases, and 6 bases separated the two germline ends. CDR3 loop: CASSAIVNTEAFF. In nucleotides, the CDR3 is TGTGCCAGCAGTGCTATCGTGAACACTGAAGCTTTCTTT.

This sequence joins TRBV27 and TRBJ1-1; 7 bases fit TRBD1. Germline-derived CDR1 and CDR2 are MNHEY and SMNVEV (reference sequence). The CDR3 has 14 residues. J was trimmed by 1 base and V by 4 bases; bases with no gene match: 3. The CDR3 here is CASSWRQGNTEAFF. Written as DNA, the CDR3 is TGTGCCAGCAGTTGGAGACAGGGGAACACTGAAGCTTTCTTT.

This chain links TRBV13 with TRBJ1-1, with no clear D. CDR1 and CDR2 (germline): PRHDT, FYEKMQ (reference sequence). V lost 5 bases to trimming and J lost 4 bases, with 11 bases between them. This CDR3 has 13 residues. The DNA for the CDR3 is TGTGCCAGCAGCGAGAGGCCACTCACTGAAGCTTTCTTT. This sequence encodes CASSERPLTEAFF.

This chain links TRBV2 with TRBJ2-1, with 8 bases fitting TRBD2. This CDR3 has 14 residues. Germline CDR1 SNHLY, CDR2 FYNNEI. The V segment lost 7 bases and the J segment 2 bases; nucleotides outside the gene matches: 4. The CDR3 loop reads CASTGTRAYNEQFF. CDR3 bases: TGTGCCAGCACAGGGACTAGAGCCTACAATGAGCAGTTCTTC.